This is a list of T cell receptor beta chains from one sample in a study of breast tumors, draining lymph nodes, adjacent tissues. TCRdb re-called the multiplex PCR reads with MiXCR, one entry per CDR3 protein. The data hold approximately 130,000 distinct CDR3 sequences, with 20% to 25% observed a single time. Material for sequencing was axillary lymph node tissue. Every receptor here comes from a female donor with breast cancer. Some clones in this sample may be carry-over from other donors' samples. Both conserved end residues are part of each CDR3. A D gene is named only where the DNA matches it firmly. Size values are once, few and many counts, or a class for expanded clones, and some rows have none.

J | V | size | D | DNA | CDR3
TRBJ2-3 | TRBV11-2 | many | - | TGTGCCAGCAGCTTGGTTGCGAGCACAGATACGCAGTATTTT | CASSLVASTDTQYF
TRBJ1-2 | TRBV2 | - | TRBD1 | TGTGCCAGCAGTGAAGGAGGACAGGGGGTCTATGGCTACACCTTC | CASSEGGQGVYGYTF
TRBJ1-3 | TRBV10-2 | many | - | TGCGCCAGCAGCGTAGCTACCATCTCTGGAAACACCATATATTTT | CASSVATISGNTIYF
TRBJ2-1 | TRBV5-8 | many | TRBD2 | TGTGCCAGCAGCTTGGGTAGCGGGAGGTACAATGAGCAGTTCTTC | CASSLGSGRYNEQFF
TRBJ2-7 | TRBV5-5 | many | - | TGTGCCAGCAGCGACTGGGGACAGCAGTACTTC | CASSDWGQQYF
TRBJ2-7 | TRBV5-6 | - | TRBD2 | TGTGCCAGCAGCGGCACCGGGACTAGCGTTTCCTACGAGCAGTACTTC | CASSGTGTSVSYEQYF
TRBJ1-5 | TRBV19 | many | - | TGTGCCAGTAGTATAGAATCAGGGGTTAATCAGCCCCAGCATTTT | CASSIESGVNQPQHF
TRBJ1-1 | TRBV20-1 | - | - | TGCAGTGCTTTGCCCACGAACACTGAAGCTTTCTTT | CSALPTNTEAFF
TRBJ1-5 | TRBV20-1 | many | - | TGCAGTGCTAGGCGGGGGGGGCTCAGCAATCAGCCCCAGCATTTT | CSARRGGLSNQPQHF
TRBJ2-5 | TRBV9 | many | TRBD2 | TGTGCCAGCAGCGCAGAGGGACTAGCGGGAGTAGAGACCCAGTACTTC | CASSAEGLAGVETQYF
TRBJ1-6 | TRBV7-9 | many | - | TGTGCCAGCAGCCCCACCAATTCACCCCTCCACTTT | CASSPTNSPLHF
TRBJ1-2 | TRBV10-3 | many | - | TGTGCCATCAGTGAATTTGGGGGGTTCTATGGCTACACCTTC | CAISEFGGFYGYTF
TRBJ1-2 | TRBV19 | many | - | TGTGCCAGTAGTATCGAGCGGGGAGGGCACTATGGCTACACCTTC | CASSIERGGHYGYTF
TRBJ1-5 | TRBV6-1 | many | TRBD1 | TGTGCCAGCAGTCCTCACCCCGGGGGACAGGGGTCCAATCAGCCCCAGCATTTT | CASSPHPGGQGSNQPQHF
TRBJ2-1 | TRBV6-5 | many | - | TGTGCCAGCAGTTACTTTGCAGAGGGAAGCGGACTCTACAATGAGCAGTTCTTC | CASSYFAEGSGLYNEQFF
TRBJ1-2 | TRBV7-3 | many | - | TGTGCCAGCAGCTTAGGGGAGGCTGACTATGGCTACACCTTC | CASSLGEADYGYTF
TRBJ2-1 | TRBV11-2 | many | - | TGTGCCAGCAGCGTGGCCCCGGGACTTTTTAATGAGCAGTTCTTC | CASSVAPGLFNEQFF
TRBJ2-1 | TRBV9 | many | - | TGTGCCAGCAGCTCATTGACTGGAAGTTACAATGAGCAGTTCTTC | CASSSLTGSYNEQFF
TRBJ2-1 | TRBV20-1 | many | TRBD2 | TGCAGTGCTCCTCTAGGACTAGCGGGAGAGATATACAATGAGCAGTTCTTC | CSAPLGLAGEIYNEQFF
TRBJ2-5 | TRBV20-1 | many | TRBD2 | TGCAGTGCTAGACGGACTAGCGGGACGGAGACCCAGTACTTC | CSARRTSGTETQYF